Listed below are T cell receptor beta chains from one sample, sequenced in a study of PD-L1 blockade in urothelial cancer. The assay was immunoSEQ multiplex PCR, and TCRdb's table has in-frame clones only and misses some. The profile shows roughly 26,000 clones, around 88% of them singletons. This sample comprised PBMCs, obtained around atezolizumab (anti-PD-L1) treatment. The source of these receptors is a man aged 50-60 years with urothelial cancer. The CDR3 runs from the conserved cysteine through the conserved F or W. D genes are given only for firm matches. Clone size is shown for a subset of rows, as once, few, many or a class of expanded clone.

13	TRBV18	TRBJ2-5	.	.	CASSLRQDRTQYF	TGTGCCAGCTCACTCAGACAGGATCGGACCCAGTACTTC
13	TRBV30	TRBJ2-1	.	.	CAWSTGNRDEQFF	TGTGCCTGGAGCACGGGAAACCGGGATGAGCAGTTCTTC
14	TRBV7-2	TRBJ1-4	.	.	CASSLGGLNEKLFF	TGTGCCAGCAGCTTAGGGGGCCTTAATGAAAAACTGTTTTTT
14	TRBV19	TRBJ1-1	.	.	CASSIGIRQGEAFF	TGTGCCAGTAGTATTGGAATTAGGCAGGGAGAAGCTTTCTTT
14	TRBV5-1	TRBJ1-1	TRBD1	.	CASSWGQGYTEAFF	TGCGCCAGCAGCTGGGGACAGGGTTACACTGAAGCTTTCTTT
12	TRBV7-2	TRBJ2-1	TRBD2	.	CASSSPGLAQFF	TGTGCCAGCAGCTCCCCGGGACTAGCACAGTTCTTC
15	TRBV27	TRBJ1-3	.	.	CASSFSQGGGNTIYF	TGTGCCAGCAGTTTCAGTCAGGGAGGCGGAAACACCATATATTTT
13	TRBV5-6	TRBJ2-7	.	.	CASSLPESYEQYF	TGTGCCAGCAGCTTGCCAGAATCCTACGAGCAGTACTTC
11	TRBV30	TRBJ1-1	TRBD1	.	CAWISGGKAFF	TGTGCCTGGATATCAGGGGGAAAAGCTTTCTTT
12	TRBV6-5	TRBJ1-2	.	.	CASRRQGSGYTF	TGTGCCAGCAGACGGCAGGGGTCTGGCTACACCTTC
16	TRBV18	TRBJ1-1	.	once	CASSPLGPGPGTEAFF	TGTGCCAGCTCACCATTGGGGCCAGGGCCAGGGACTGAAGCTTTCTTT
13	TRBV28	TRBJ1-1	.	.	CASSTAGGTEAFF	TGTGCCAGCAGTACCGCGGGAGGCACTGAAGCTTTCTTT
13	TRBV2	TRBJ1-1	.	.	CASSVDTYTEAFF	TGTGCCAGCAGCGTGGACACCTACACTGAAGCTTTCTTT
16	TRBV11-2	TRBJ2-1	TRBD2	.	CASSRNPQRGYNEQFF	TGTGCCAGCAGCCGGAACCCCCAGCGGGGGTACAATGAGCAGTTCTTC
16	TRBV12-2	TRBJ2-1	.	.	CASRLAPSGALYEQFF	TGTGCAAGTCGCTTAGCCCCTAGCGGGGCCCTCTATGAGCAGTTCTTC
14	TRBV16	TRBJ1-2	TRBD1	.	CASGGQGISYGYTF	TGTGCCAGCGGGGGACAGGGGATCAGCTATGGCTACACCTTC
14	TRBV5-5	TRBJ2-3	.	.	CASSLGRGTDTQYF	TGTGCCAGCAGCTTGGGGCGGGGAACAGATACGCAGTATTTT
14	TRBV2	TRBJ1-5	TRBD1	.	CASSLDRGNQPQHF	TGTGCCAGCAGCTTGGACAGGGGTAATCAGCCCCAGCATTTT
14	TRBV7-9	TRBJ1-3	.	.	CASSLRSAGNTIYF	TGTGCCAGCAGCTTACGTAGCGCCGGAAACACCATATATTTT
19	TRBV5-4	TRBJ2-1	TRBD2	.	CASSPGLAGVGAPYNEQFF	TGTGCCAGCAGCCCGGGACTAGCGGGAGTGGGGGCCCCCTACAATGAGCAGTTCTTC
13	TRBV28	TRBJ2-5	.	.	CASRGGGQETQYF	TGTGCCAGCAGAGGGGGGGGGCAAGAGACCCAGTACTTC
19	TRBV28	TRBJ2-6	TRBD1	.	CASSTGYRGTTSGANVLTF	TGTGCCAGCAGTACAGGATACAGGGGAACTACCTCTGGGGCCAACGTCCTGACTTTC
14	TRBV4-3	TRBJ2-7	.	.	CASSRQTVGYEQYF	TGCGCCAGCAGCCGCCAGACAGTTGGATACGAGCAGTACTTC
14	TRBV6-4	TRBJ2-3	TRBD2	.	CASSVGLGSDTQYF	TGTGCCAGCAGTGTGGGACTAGGTTCAGATACGCAGTATTTT
14	TRBV7-9	TRBJ1-2	TRBD1	.	CASSGNRGDYGYTF	TGTGCCAGCAGCGGGAACAGGGGCGATTATGGCTACACCTTC
14	TRBV7-2	TRBJ1-4	.	.	CASSPRRRGGKLFF	TGTGCCAGCAGCCCACGTCGGCGAGGGGGAAAACTGTTTTTT
17	TRBV9	TRBJ2-3	TRBD1	.	CASSVGTGGPSTDTQYF	TGTGCCAGCAGCGTAGGGACAGGGGGGCCTAGCACAGATACGCAGTATTTT
13	TRBV30	TRBJ2-5	TRBD2	.	CAWSVAGPGAQYF	TGTGCCTGGAGCGTAGCGGGCCCCGGGGCCCAGTACTTC
15	TRBV13	TRBJ2-5	TRBD1	few	CASSKWTGNRETQYF	TGTGCCAGCAGCAAGTGGACAGGGAATCGAGAGACCCAGTACTTC
17	TRBV7-2	TRBJ1-5	.	once	CASSFGTHPYSNQPQHF	TGTGCCAGCAGCTTTGGGACACACCCTTATAGCAATCAGCCCCAGCATTTT
14	TRBV29-1	TRBJ2-1	.	.	CSAVVGGGRGEQFF	TGCAGCGCGGTGGTGGGGGGGGGCCGGGGAGAGCAGTTCTTC
13	TRBV5-1	TRBJ2-7	.	once	CASSLGTTYEQYF	TGCGCCAGCAGCCTTGGGACAACCTACGAGCAGTACTTC
15	TRBV5-4	TRBJ1-4	TRBD1	.	CASSLRGHGNEKLFF	TGTGCCAGCAGCTTGAGGGGGCACGGTAATGAAAAACTGTTTTTT
18	TRBV11-2	TRBJ2-4	TRBD2	.	CASSLDRLGLGAKNIQYF	TGTGCCAGCAGCTTAGATCGTCTAGGACTAGGGGCCAAAAACATTCAGTACTTC
14	TRBV14	TRBJ2-2	.	.	CASSQEPDTGELFF	TGTGCCAGCAGCCAAGAACCGGACACCGGGGAGCTGTTTTTT
15	TRBV7-7	TRBJ2-5	TRBD2	.	CASSLGGQGGETQYF	TGTGCCAGCAGCTTAGGGGGCCAGGGAGGGGAGACCCAGTACTTC
14	TRBV7-2	TRBJ2-1	.	.	CASSSSGVSGEQFF	TGTGCCAGCAGCTCCTCGGGGGTCAGCGGGGAGCAGTTCTTC
13	TRBV30	TRBJ2-3	TRBD2	.	CAWSNGLAGTQYF	TGTGCCTGGAGTAATGGACTAGCAGGTACGCAGTATTTT
16	TRBV4-1	TRBJ1-6	.	.	CASSQDAGPSNSPLHF	TGCGCCAGCAGCCAAGATGCGGGACCCTCGAATTCACCCCTCCACTTT
15	TRBV10-3	TRBJ2-3	TRBD2	.	CAISESPGGRDTQYF	TGTGCCATCAGTGAGTCTCCGGGGGGGCGAGATACGCAGTATTTT
16	TRBV21-1	TRBJ2-2	.	once	CASSTRDRINTGELFF	TGTGCCAGCAGTACCCGGGACAGGATAAACACCGGGGAGCTGTTTTTT
15	TRBV15	TRBJ1-5	TRBD1	.	CATSIDSGGSQPQHF	TGTGCCACCAGCATCGATTCAGGGGGTTCACAGCCCCAGCATTTT
17	TRBV4-3	TRBJ2-1	TRBD2	.	CASSQETSGSSYNEQFF	TGCGCCAGCAGCCAAGAGACTAGCGGGAGCTCCTACAATGAGCAGTTCTTC
11	TRBV7-8	TRBJ2-5	.	.	CASSFAGEGYF	TGTGCCAGCAGCTTCGCGGGCGAGGGGTACTTC
14	TRBV5-4	TRBJ1-2	.	.	CASRVVGGIYGYTF	TGTGCCAGCAGGGTAGTGGGGGGTATCTATGGCTACACCTTC
17	TRBV11-2	TRBJ2-7	.	.	CASSFSSTMSGSYEQYF	TGTGCCAGCAGCTTTTCCTCAACGATGTCGGGCTCCTACGAGCAGTACTTC
15	TRBV7-8	TRBJ2-1	.	.	CASSTGQSQYNEQFF	TGTGCCAGCAGCACTGGACAGTCGCAATACAATGAGCAGTTCTTC